The 13 T cell receptor beta chains in this list originate from one sample, sequenced in a study of blood T cell repertoires in COVID-19 (dated by TCRdb to 2018 to 2020). The receptor library was made with the immunoSEQ multiplex PCR assay. The clones in this table, taken by TCRdb from immuneACCESS, are in-frame only. Not every clone is retained; where verified, under half of the shortfall comes from an unresolved V gene, and the cause of the rest is unknown. In all, the sample holds around 140,000 clones, and roughly 89% of those were seen once. More than 15% of the sample goes to the ten largest clones. Sequenced: peripheral blood. The receptor source for this set is a middle-aged man with active or convalescent COVID-19.

The chain joins TRBV5-1 to TRBJ1-2; the match to TRBD1 covers 9 bases. This CDR3 is built from 14 residues. The V segment lost 4 bases and the J segment 5 bases; nucleotides outside the gene matches: 6. Germline-derived CDR1 and CDR2 are SGHRS and YFSETQ. CDR3 region: CASSRDRVNYGYTF. The DNA for the CDR3 is TGCGCCAGCAGCCGGGACAGGGTTAATTATGGCTACACCTTC.

The V call is TRBV5-4, the J call TRBJ2-4, with 9 bases aligning to TRBD2. J was trimmed by 4 bases and V by 0 bases; bases with no gene match: 5. The CDR3 is 16 residues long. Germline V gene lookup returns CDR1 SGHNT and CDR2 YYREEE (reference sequence). CDR3 sequence reads: CASSLDVSGSKNIQYF. The CDR3 nucleotides read TGTGCCAGCAGCTTGGATGTTAGCGGGAGTAAAAACATTCAGTACTTC.

The V and J genes are TRBV10-3 and TRBJ1-3, with 7 bases that match TRBD1. This CDR3 contains 13 residues. Trimming removed 6 bases from V and 6 bases from J; junction bases left unmatched: 5. Germline V lookup: CDR1 ENHRY, CDR2 SYGVKD. The CDR3 reads CAISPGTENTIYF. Written as DNA, the CDR3 is TGTGCCATCAGCCCCGGGACAGAAAACACCATATATTTT.

The chain uses TRBV2 and TRBJ2-4; 7 bases line up with TRBD2. Germline assignment: CDR1 SNHLY and CDR2 FYNNEI. The CDR3 sequence is 15 residues long. V lost 7 bases, J lost 0 bases, and 6 bases stayed unmatched. CDR3 in amino acids: CASIRGGLAKNIQYF. In DNA, the CDR3 is TGTGCCAGCATAAGGGGAGGGCTAGCCAAAAACATTCAGTACTTC.

This rearrangement joins TRBV29-1 to TRBJ1-5; 9 positions agree with TRBD1. The CDR3 extends over 13 amino acids. The ends lost 6 bases at V and 5 bases at J; junction bases unmatched: 5. The germline V gene has CDR1 SQVTM and CDR2 ANQGSEA. CDR3: CSVRTGEDQPQHF. The CDR3 DNA reads TGCAGCGTACGGACAGGGGAAGATCAGCCCCAGCATTTT.

The rearrangement links TRBV5-1 to TRBJ2-7, with a possible D match to TRBD2 (7 bases). Per germline, CDR1 SGHRS and CDR2 YFSETQ. CDR3 size: 15 residues. V was trimmed by 3 bases and J by 2 bases, leaving 15 bases between them. The CDR3: CASSWGGHETYEQYF. The CDR3 DNA sequence: TGCGCCAGCAGCTGGGGGGGACACGAGACCTACGAGCAGTACTTC.

This clone has just a few counts. V usage is TRBV2 and J usage is TRBJ2-7; 9 bases match TRBD2. The CDR3 spans 13 residues. The germline gives CDR1 SNHLY, CDR2 FYNNEI. V was pared by 7 bases and J by 4 bases, with 5 bases of the junction left unmatched. CDR3 sequence: CASKTSGRYEQYF. In nucleotides, the CDR3 is TGTGCCAGCAAGACTAGCGGTAGATACGAGCAGTACTTC.

The J gene is TRBJ2-2, the V gene TRBV11-2; 14 bases agree with TRBD2. CDR1 is SGHAT, CDR2 FQNNGV, per germline. The CDR3 extends over 18 amino acids. V was pared by 3 bases and J by 7 bases, with 10 bases of the junction left unmatched. CDR3 nucleotides: TGTGCCAGCAGCTTGTTCGGACTAGCGGGAGGATTAGGCGGGGAGCTGTTTTTT. Amino acids: CASSLFGLAGGLGGELFF.

V gene TRBV4-3 combines with J gene TRBJ1-6, with a tentative D call TRBD1 (5 bases). Trimming removed 1 base from V and 5 bases from J, with 15 bases in between. Germline-derived CDR1 and CDR2 are LGHNA and YSLEER. CDR3 length: 17 residues. In DNA, the CDR3 is TGCGCCAGCAGCCAAGCCTTCCGGACAAGGGATAATTCACCCCTCCACTTT. This encodes CASSQAFRTRDNSPLHF.

This clone came up once. The chain carries TRBV19 and TRBJ1-2; 7 bases align to TRBD1. This CDR3 contains 12 residues. CDR1 is LNHDA and CDR2 is SQIVND in the germline V gene (reference sequence). J lost 5 bases, V lost 10 bases, and 7 bases had no gene match. This CDR3 is CAKLGQPYGYTF. DNA for the CDR3: TGTGCCAAATTGGGACAGCCTTATGGCTACACCTTC.

The genes are TRBV5-1 and TRBJ2-2; D is unresolved. Germline CDR1 is SGHRS and CDR2 is YFSETQ. This CDR3 region has 15 residues. Trimming removed 4 bases from V and 7 bases from J, with 17 bases in between. CDR3 coding DNA: TGCGCCAGCAGCGTAATGGTAGGAGCCAGCGGGGAGCTGTTTTTT. Translation gives CASSVMVGASGELFF. Filled out from reference TRBV5-1 and TRBJ2-2, the complete variable domain reads KAGVTQTPRYLIKTRGQQVTLSCSPISGHRSVSWYQQTPGQGLQFLFEYFSETQRNKGNFPGRFSGRQFSNSRSEMNVSTLELGDSALYLCASSVMVGASGELFFGEGSRLTVL.

The chain couples TRBV25-1 to TRBJ1-5; D uncertain. Trimming cost V 2 bases and J 4 bases, with 12 bases left between them. The V gene's germline CDR1 is MGHDK and CDR2 SYGVNS. The CDR3 totals 15 residues. The CDR3 loop is CASSEAGRGNQPQHF. Written as DNA, the CDR3 is TGTGCCAGCAGTGAAGCCGGACGGGGAAATCAGCCCCAGCATTTT. Full variable domain (rest looked up from reference TRBV25-1 and TRBJ1-5): EADIYQTPRYLVIGTGKKITLECSQTMGHDKMYWYQQDPGMELHLIHYSYGVNSTEKGDLSSESTVSRIRTEHFPLTLESARPSHTSQYLCASSEAGRGNQPQHFGDGTRLSIL.

The genes are TRBV2 and TRBJ2-2; D uncertain. Germline V lookup: CDR1 SNHLY, CDR2 FYNNEI. The V gene lost 4 bases and the J gene lost 7 bases, with 13 bases spanning the gap. CDR3 size: 14 residues. The CDR3 DNA follows: TGTGCCAGCAGTGTGATAGTGGTCGGCGGGGAGCTGTTTTTT. Its translation: CASSVIVVGGELFF.